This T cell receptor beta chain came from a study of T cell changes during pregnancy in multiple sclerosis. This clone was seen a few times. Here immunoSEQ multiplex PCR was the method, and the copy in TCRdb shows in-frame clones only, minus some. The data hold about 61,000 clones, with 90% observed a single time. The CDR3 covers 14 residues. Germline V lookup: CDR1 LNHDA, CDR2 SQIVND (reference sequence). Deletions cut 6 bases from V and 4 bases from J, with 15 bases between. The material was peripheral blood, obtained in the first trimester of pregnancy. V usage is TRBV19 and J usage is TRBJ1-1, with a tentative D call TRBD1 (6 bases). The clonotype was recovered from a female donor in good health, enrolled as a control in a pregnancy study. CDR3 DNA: TGTGCCAGTAGCTTACAGGGTCCGAGCACTGAAGCTTTCTTT. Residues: CASSLQGPSTEAFF.